The clone carrying this T cell receptor (beta chain) came up once. These data belong to a study of blood T cell repertoires in COVID-19. J lost 2 bases, V lost 6 bases, and 10 bases had no gene match. Germline-derived CDR1 and CDR2 are LNHDA and SQIVND (reference sequence). This CDR3 has 17 amino acids. The method was immunoSEQ multiplex PCR; TCRdb's version includes in-frame clones alone and lacks a portion of them. Among more than 200,000 clones listed, around nine tenths were seen once. The clonotype comes from a man aged 25-45 years with active or convalescent COVID-19. The chain links TRBV19 to TRBJ2-1; 10 bases agree with TRBD1. Sequenced input: peripheral blood. CDR3 amino acids: CASRRNSGTGAYNEQFF. The CDR3 nucleotides read TGTGCCAGTAGACGCAATAGTGGGACAGGGGCCTACAATGAGCAGTTCTTC.